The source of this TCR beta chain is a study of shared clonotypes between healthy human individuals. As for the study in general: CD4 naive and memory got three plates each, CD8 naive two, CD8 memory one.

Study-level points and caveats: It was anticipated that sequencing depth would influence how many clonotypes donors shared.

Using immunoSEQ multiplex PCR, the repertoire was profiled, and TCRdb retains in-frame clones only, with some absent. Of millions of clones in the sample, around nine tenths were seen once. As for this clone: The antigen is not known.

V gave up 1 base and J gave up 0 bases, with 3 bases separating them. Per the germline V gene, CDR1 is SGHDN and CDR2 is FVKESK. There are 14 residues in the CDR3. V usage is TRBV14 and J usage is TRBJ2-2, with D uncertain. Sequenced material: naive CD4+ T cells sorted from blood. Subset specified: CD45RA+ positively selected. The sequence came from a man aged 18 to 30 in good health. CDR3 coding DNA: TGTGCCAGCAGCCAAGCCTCGAACACCGGGGAGCTGTTTTTT. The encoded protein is CASSQASNTGELFF.